This T cell receptor (beta chain) is drawn from a study of T cell responses to AZD1222 COVID-19 vaccine. Worth noting for this clone: Its target is unknown.

Whole-study results and caveats: Repertoires in all cases were sampled only once the peak T cell response had passed.

Measured with immunoSEQ multiplex PCR; TCRdb has only the in-frame clones, and not every one. This table has around 18,000 clones, roughly 79% appearing once. Deletions cut 5 bases from V and 0 bases from J, with 15 bases between. Per the germline V gene, CDR1 is LGHDT and CDR2 is YNNKEL (reference sequence). This CDR3 region has 16 residues. This TCR came from an adult who received the AZD1222 COVID-19 vaccine. This specimen consisted of peripheral blood, obtained 28 days after the second AZD1222 dose. The chain links TRBV3-1 (or the pseudogene TRBV3-2) to TRBJ2-3, with D hard to call. In nucleotides, the CDR3 is TGTGCCAGCAGCAGGTTTACCATCCCTAGCACAGATACGCAGTATTTT. Protein: CASSRFTIPSTDTQYF.